This T cell receptor (beta chain) was recovered during a study of CD8 T cells in ankylosing spondylitis. Germline V gives CDR1 SQVTM, CDR2 ANQGSEA. This CDR3 has 12 amino acids. V was pared by 6 bases and J by 5 bases, with 3 bases of the junction left unmatched. With molecular barcodes, quantitative 5'-RACE was used to make the TCR beta libraries. TCRdb independently ran MiXCR on the 5' RACE reads; one entry per CDR3 protein. The table lists 200,000 to 300,000 distinct CDR3 sequences, less than 10% of them singletons, with approximately 7% in the top ten. This clonotype was found many times. As yet, its antigen is unknown. Study results and limitations: One TCR beta motif, made up of about 8 highly homologous variants, appeared characteristic of ankylosing spondylitis blood. Disease-linked clones had a CD8+ phenotype and relatively low frequency in peripheral blood.

This receptor was obtained from a male donor with ankylosing spondylitis or in good health (not recorded which). The chain links TRBV29-1 to TRBJ2-1; 8 nucleotides align to TRBD1. Sequencing was done on a sample of blood, either unsorted or a sorted T cell fraction (not recorded which). CDR3 in amino acids: CSVQGVHNEQFF. The CDR3 DNA sequence: TGCAGCGTACAGGGGGTCCACAATGAGCAGTTCTTC.